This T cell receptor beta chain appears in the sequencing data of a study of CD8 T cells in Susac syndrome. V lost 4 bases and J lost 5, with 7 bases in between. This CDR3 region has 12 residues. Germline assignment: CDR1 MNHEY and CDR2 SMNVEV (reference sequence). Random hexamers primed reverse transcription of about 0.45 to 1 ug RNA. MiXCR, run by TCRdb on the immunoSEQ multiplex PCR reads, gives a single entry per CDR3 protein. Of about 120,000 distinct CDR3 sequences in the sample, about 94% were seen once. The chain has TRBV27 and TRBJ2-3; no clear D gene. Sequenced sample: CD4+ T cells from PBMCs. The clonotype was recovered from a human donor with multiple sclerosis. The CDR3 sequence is CASSSMGDTQYF. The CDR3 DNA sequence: TGTGCCAGCAGTTCAATGGGAGATACGCAGTATTTT.